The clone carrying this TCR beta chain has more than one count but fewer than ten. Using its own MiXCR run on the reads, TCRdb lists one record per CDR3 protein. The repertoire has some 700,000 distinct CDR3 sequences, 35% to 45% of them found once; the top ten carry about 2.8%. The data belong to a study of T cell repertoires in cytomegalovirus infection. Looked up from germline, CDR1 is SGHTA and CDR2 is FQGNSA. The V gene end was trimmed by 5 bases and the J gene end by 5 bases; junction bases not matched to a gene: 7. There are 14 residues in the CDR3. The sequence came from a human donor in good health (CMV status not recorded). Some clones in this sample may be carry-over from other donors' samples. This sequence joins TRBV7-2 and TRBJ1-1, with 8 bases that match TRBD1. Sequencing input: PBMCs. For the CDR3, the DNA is TGTGCCAGCAGCCTATGGACAGGGCTAACTGAAGCTTTCTTT. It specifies CASSLWTGLTEAFF.